The rows below give T cell receptor beta chains drawn from one sample of a study of metastatic and nonmetastatic thyroid tumors. TCRdb re-called the PCR reads with MiXCR. The data show roughly 65,000 clones, 12% to 15% seen once. The source material was blood. Receptors were obtained from a male donor with papillary thyroid cancer or a benign thyroid nodule (not recorded which). Some clones in this sample may be carry-over from other donors' samples. Both conserved end residues are part of each CDR3. The D gene is left open where the match is weak. Clone size, where shown, is once, few, many, or a class for clones that have expanded.

clone_size: many; j_call: TRBJ2-1; d_call: NA; v_call: TRBV20-1; cdr3_aa: CSAGGEQGEGNEQFF; cdr3_nt: TGCAGTGCCGGGGGGGAACAGGGGGAGGGCAATGAGCAGTTCTTC
clone_size: many; j_call: TRBJ2-5; d_call: NA; v_call: TRBV15; cdr3_aa: CATSRDRRETQYF; cdr3_nt: TGTGCCACCAGCAGAGATCGGCGGGAGACCCAGTACTTC
clone_size: many; j_call: TRBJ2-3; d_call: NA; v_call: TRBV5-5; cdr3_aa: CASSQSPEPDTQYF; cdr3_nt: TGTGCCAGCAGCCAGTCTCCAGAGCCAGATACGCAGTATTTT
clone_size: many; j_call: TRBJ2-3; d_call: TRBD2; v_call: TRBV24-1; cdr3_aa: CATSDSRGGRLGTQYF; cdr3_nt: TGTGCCACCAGTGACTCCCGCGGGGGAAGGTTAGGTACGCAGTATTTT
clone_size: many; j_call: TRBJ1-1; d_call: NA; v_call: TRBV11-2; cdr3_aa: CASSRRTETNTEAFF; cdr3_nt: TGTGCCAGCAGCCGACGGACGGAAACGAACACTGAAGCTTTCTTT
clone_size: NA; j_call: TRBJ2-1; d_call: NA; v_call: TRBV12-3/TRBV12-4; cdr3_aa: CASNGLGGRVAGSEQFF; cdr3_nt: TGTGCCAGCAATGGGTTAGGGGGGCGTGTTGCTGGCAGTGAGCAGTTCTTC
clone_size: NA; j_call: TRBJ2-5; d_call: NA; v_call: TRBV20-1; cdr3_aa: CSAREGDRQYTQYF; cdr3_nt: TGCAGTGCTAGAGAAGGGGACCGTCAGTATACCCAGTACTTC
clone_size: NA; j_call: TRBJ2-3; d_call: NA; v_call: TRBV7-2; cdr3_aa: CASSLGYTQYF; cdr3_nt: TGTGCCAGCAGCTTAGGGTATACGCAGTATTTT
clone_size: few; j_call: TRBJ1-2; d_call: NA; v_call: TRBV28; cdr3_aa: CASNSGTTMGYTF; cdr3_nt: TGTGCCAGCAACAGCGGGACAACTATGGGCTACACCTTC
clone_size: many; j_call: TRBJ2-3; d_call: TRBD1; v_call: TRBV24-1; cdr3_aa: CATSDPGTDATDTQYF; cdr3_nt: TGTGCCACCAGTGATCCCGGGACAGACGCCACAGATACGCAGTATTTT
clone_size: NA; j_call: TRBJ2-3; d_call: NA; v_call: TRBV5-1; cdr3_aa: CASSLGASTYTQYF; cdr3_nt: TGCGCCAGCAGCTTGGGGGCAAGCACATATACGCAGTATTTT
clone_size: many; j_call: TRBJ1-6; d_call: NA; v_call: TRBV11-1; cdr3_aa: CASSLVRDTNTNSPLHF; cdr3_nt: TGTGCCAGCAGCTTAGTTCGGGACACCAACACTAATTCACCCCTCCACTTT
clone_size: NA; j_call: TRBJ1-1; d_call: TRBD1; v_call: TRBV10-3; cdr3_aa: CAIVRDRRTEAFF; cdr3_nt: TGTGCCATTGTCCGGGACAGGAGGACTGAAGCTTTCTTT
clone_size: many; j_call: TRBJ2-1; d_call: TRBD2; v_call: TRBV30; cdr3_aa: CAWSRTSGAYNEQFF; cdr3_nt: TGTGCCTGGAGCCGGACTAGCGGAGCCTACAATGAGCAGTTCTTC
clone_size: many; j_call: TRBJ1-3; d_call: NA; v_call: TRBV19; cdr3_aa: CASSTRRDSGNTIYF; cdr3_nt: TGTGCCAGTAGCACCCGACGTGACTCTGGAAACACCATATATTTT
clone_size: many; j_call: TRBJ1-4; d_call: NA; v_call: TRBV15; cdr3_aa: CATSRTLGEGEKLFF; cdr3_nt: TGTGCCACCAGCAGGACCTTGGGGGAAGGGGAAAAACTGTTTTTT
clone_size: many; j_call: TRBJ1-6; d_call: NA; v_call: TRBV27; cdr3_aa: CASSFIKGPLSPLHF; cdr3_nt: TGTGCCAGCAGTTTTATTAAGGGGCCCTTATCACCCCTCCACTTT
clone_size: many; j_call: TRBJ1-4; d_call: NA; v_call: TRBV25-1; cdr3_aa: CASSHHSATNEKLFF; cdr3_nt: TGTGCCAGCAGCCACCACAGCGCAACTAATGAAAAACTGTTTTTT
clone_size: many; j_call: TRBJ2-2; d_call: TRBD1; v_call: TRBV7-3; cdr3_aa: CASSPGTGNTGELFF; cdr3_nt: TGTGCCAGCAGCCCCGGGACAGGGAACACCGGGGAGCTGTTTTTT
clone_size: NA; j_call: TRBJ1-5; d_call: TRBD1; v_call: TRBV4-1; cdr3_aa: CASSQDPRQGSDQPQHF; cdr3_nt: TGCGCCAGCAGCCAAGATCCCCGACAGGGGTCCGATCAGCCCCAGCATTTT
clone_size: NA; j_call: TRBJ1-4; d_call: NA; v_call: TRBV5-6; cdr3_aa: CASSLLRVSEKLFF; cdr3_nt: TGTGCCAGCAGCTTGCTCAGGGTTTCTGAAAAACTGTTTTTT
clone_size: NA; j_call: TRBJ2-3; d_call: NA; v_call: TRBV18; cdr3_aa: CASSPPLGGSTDTQYF; cdr3_nt: TGTGCCAGCTCACCACCTCTGGGCGGGAGCACAGATACGCAGTATTTT
clone_size: many; j_call: TRBJ2-4; d_call: NA; v_call: TRBV19; cdr3_aa: CASSIAGQSRTGQYF; cdr3_nt: TGTGCCAGTAGTATCGCGGGACAGAGTAGAACAGGGCAGTACTTC
clone_size: NA; j_call: TRBJ1-6; d_call: NA; v_call: TRBV28; cdr3_aa: CASSLGGFWYNSPLHF; cdr3_nt: TGTGCCAGCAGTCTTGGAGGGTTCTGGTATAATTCACCCCTCCACTTT
clone_size: few; j_call: TRBJ2-7; d_call: NA; v_call: TRBV6-5; cdr3_aa: CASIYSMKFGGMSYEQYF; cdr3_nt: TGTGCCAGCATTTACTCGATGAAATTTGGGGGCATGTCCTACGAGCAGTACTTC
clone_size: NA; j_call: TRBJ2-7; d_call: NA; v_call: TRBV12-3/TRBV12-4; cdr3_aa: CASSDYRYEQYF; cdr3_nt: TGTGCCAGCAGCGACTACCGCTACGAGCAGTACTTC
clone_size: many; j_call: TRBJ2-1; d_call: NA; v_call: TRBV24-1; cdr3_aa: CATSDLADYNEQFF; cdr3_nt: TGTGCCACCAGTGATCTTGCAGACTACAATGAGCAGTTCTTC
clone_size: many; j_call: TRBJ1-5; d_call: NA; v_call: TRBV28; cdr3_aa: CASSLTTGHNQPQHF; cdr3_nt: TGTGCCAGCAGTCTTACCACGGGCCACAATCAGCCCCAGCATTTT
clone_size: many; j_call: TRBJ2-1; d_call: TRBD2; v_call: TRBV4-1; cdr3_aa: CASSQDLGGNEQFF; cdr3_nt: TGCGCCAGCAGCCAAGATCTGGGAGGGAATGAGCAGTTCTTC
clone_size: few; j_call: TRBJ2-7; d_call: NA; v_call: TRBV27; cdr3_aa: CASSAEGPYEQYF; cdr3_nt: TGTGCCAGCAGCGCGGAGGGACCCTACGAGCAGTACTTC
clone_size: many; j_call: TRBJ1-1; d_call: NA; v_call: TRBV19; cdr3_aa: CASKGQSDEAFF; cdr3_nt: TGTGCCAGTAAGGGCCAGAGTGATGAAGCTTTCTTT
clone_size: many; j_call: TRBJ2-5; d_call: NA; v_call: TRBV7-3; cdr3_aa: CASSQQGGETQYF; cdr3_nt: TGTGCCAGCAGCCAACAAGGAGGCGAGACCCAGTACTTC
clone_size: NA; j_call: TRBJ2-3; d_call: TRBD2; v_call: TRBV2; cdr3_aa: CASSALGAGASDTQYF; cdr3_nt: TGTGCCAGCAGCGCCCTAGGAGCGGGAGCGTCAGATACGCAGTATTTT
clone_size: NA; j_call: TRBJ1-6; d_call: NA; v_call: TRBV6-2/TRBV6-3; cdr3_aa: CASTLMNRAGNSPLHF; cdr3_nt: TGTGCCAGCACCTTAATGAACAGGGCTGGGAATTCACCCCTCCACTTT
clone_size: many; j_call: TRBJ2-2; d_call: NA; v_call: TRBV19; cdr3_aa: CASTLRTRTGELFF; cdr3_nt: TGTGCCAGTACCCTGAGAACGAGAACCGGGGAGCTGTTTTTT
clone_size: many; j_call: TRBJ2-6; d_call: NA; v_call: TRBV7-3; cdr3_aa: CASSRRQPGANVLTF; cdr3_nt: TGTGCCAGCAGCCGTCGACAGCCGGGGGCCAACGTCCTGACTTTC
clone_size: many; j_call: TRBJ2-1; d_call: TRBD2; v_call: TRBV12-5; cdr3_aa: CASGFHGLAGGRRYEQFF; cdr3_nt: TGTGCTAGTGGTTTTCACGGACTAGCGGGGGGTAGACGCTATGAGCAGTTCTTC
clone_size: NA; j_call: TRBJ2-5; d_call: TRBD2; v_call: TRBV19; cdr3_aa: CASSIVGSGNQDTQYF; cdr3_nt: TGTGCCAGTAGTATAGTGGGTAGCGGGAACCAAGATACCCAGTACTTC
clone_size: many; j_call: TRBJ1-1; d_call: TRBD1; v_call: TRBV19; cdr3_aa: CASSPGTGGEAFF; cdr3_nt: TGTGCCAGTAGTCCCGGGACAGGGGGTGAAGCTTTCTTT